This TCR beta chain comes out of a study of tumor-infiltrating lymphocytes in localized non-small cell lung cancer. Study-wide background: Each patient gave resected tumor and non-adjacent uninvolved lung tissue.

Clones were sequenced by immunoSEQ multiplex PCR, and TCRdb holds only the in-frame ones, with some missing. The sample has 12,000 or so clones, 65% to 75% seen once; the top ten hold approximately 11%. V lost 8 bases and J lost 2, with 10 bases in between. Germline V gives CDR1 MNHNS, CDR2 SASEGT. CDR3 length: 12 residues. Overall study results and limits: TCR sequencing covered a subset of patients with enough tissue. Different pieces of the same tissue went to different assays, confounding technical variation with intratumor heterogeneity. IM1 and IM2 tumors showed no difference in T-cell fraction.

Of note for this clone: Its target is unknown.

Material: uninvolved lung tissue not adjacent to the tumor. This TCR was recovered from a human donor with non-small cell lung cancer. The chain uses TRBV6-1 and TRBJ2-7; D possibly matches TRBD1 or TRBD2 (5 bases each). Here the CDR3 DNA reads TGTGCCAGCCGGGACCGCGCCTACGAGCAGTACTTC. Its translation is CASRDRAYEQYF.